These 23 T cell receptor beta chains were sequenced from one sample in a study of blood T cell repertoires in COVID-19. TCRdb keeps only in-frame clones here, not all; method: immunoSEQ multiplex PCR. The data contain under 75,000 clones, about nine tenths of them seen just once; the ten biggest clones take up 1.5% to 2.5%. The sequencing sample was made of peripheral blood. These receptors were taken from a man younger than 40 with acute or convalescent COVID-19.

The gene calls are TRBV5-6 and TRBJ2-3; 7 nucleotides agree with TRBD1. Germline CDR1 is SGHDT and CDR2 is YYEEEE. CDR3 size: 12 residues. V lost 3 bases and J lost 5; bases outside the gene matches: 0. The CDR3: CASSWDRDTQYF. The CDR3 DNA follows: TGTGCCAGCAGCTGGGACAGAGATACGCAGTATTTT.

The chain is built from TRBV5-4 and TRBJ2-3; unclear D gene. The CDR3 is 14 residues long. The germline CDR1 and CDR2 sequences are SGHNT and YYREEE (reference sequence). V lost 0 bases and J 2 bases, leaving 7 bases between the germline ends. For the CDR3, the DNA is TGTGCCAGCAGCTTGGCCGAGGCCACAGATACGCAGTATTTT. It codes for CASSLAEATDTQYF.

The CDR3 loop reads CASSSTQGMNTEAFF. DNA of the CDR3: TGTGCCAGCAGCTCCACCCAGGGCATGAACACTGAAGCTTTCTTT. This chain links TRBV7-6 with TRBJ1-1; possible D gene TRBD1, 5 bases. Trimming stripped 4 bases from V and 0 bases from J, with 12 bases between. The germline gives CDR1 SGHVS, CDR2 FNYEAQ. This CDR3 has 15 amino acids.

A few counts support this clone. The chain joins TRBV4-1 to TRBJ1-6; D gene unclear. V dropped 4 bases and J dropped 9 bases, with 25 bases sitting between them. The CDR3 spans 18 residues. Germline CDR1 MGHRA, CDR2 YSYEKL. This CDR3 reads CASSPVGRVPTDTSPLHF. The CDR3 DNA is TGCGCCAGCAGCCCCGTCGGCCGTGTCCCAACAGACACTTCACCCCTCCACTTT.

This chain links TRBV10-3 with TRBJ2-2, with 7 bases identical to TRBD2. V shed 4 bases, J shed 1 base, and the junction held 6 bases outside the gene matches. From germline, CDR1 is ENHRY and CDR2 SYGVKD. The CDR3 consists of 16 residues. CDR3: CAISGQSGVNTGELFF. The CDR3 bases are TGTGCCATCAGTGGACAAAGCGGGGTGAACACCGGGGAGCTGTTTTTT.

This clone was detected only a few times. This sequence joins TRBV27 and TRBJ2-1, with 7 bases identical to TRBD1. The CDR3 is 15 residues long. The trim removed 4 bases at V and 2 bases at J, leaving 5 bases unmatched. Germline V lookup: CDR1 MNHEY, CDR2 SMNVEV (reference sequence). CDR3 region: CASSSTGPTYNEQFF. The DNA for the CDR3 is TGTGCCAGCAGTTCGACAGGGCCTACCTACAATGAGCAGTTCTTC.

This clone is a singleton in its sample. At one end the junction does not follow the germline gene, possibly because of a read error. J is TRBJ2-1 and V is TRBV9; TRBD1 aligns across 8 bases. Germline CDR1 SGDLS, CDR2 YYNGEE. There are 12 residues in the CDR3. Written as DNA, the CDR3 is TGTGCCAGCAGCAGACAGGGGCAGGAGCAGCTCTTC. Translation: CASSRQGQEQLF. The full variable domain, its missing parts supplied by reference TRBV9 and TRBJ2-1, is DSGVTQTPKHLITATGQRVTLRCSPRSGDLSVYWYQQSLDQGLQFLIQYYNGEERAKGNILERFSAQQFPDLHSELNLSSLELGDSALYFCASSRQGQEQLFGPGTRLTVL.

This chain connects TRBV12-3 or TRBV12-4 to TRBJ1-1; 7 nucleotides line up with TRBD1. This CDR3 spans 13 amino acids. The trim removed 6 bases at V and 4 bases at J, leaving 5 bases unmatched. CDR3: CASSFDRVTEAFF. As DNA, the CDR3 is TGTGCCAGCAGCTTTGACAGGGTCACTGAAGCTTTCTTT.

This clone is a singleton in its sample. The chain uses TRBV14 and TRBJ2-3, with D unresolved. The germline CDR1 and CDR2 sequences are SGHDN and FVKESK. Trimming removed 0 bases at V and 7 bases at J, with 5 bases between. The CDR3 runs 12 residues. The CDR3 DNA sequence: TGTGCCAGCAGCCAAGAGGCCCATACGCAGTATTTT. Residues: CASSQEAHTQYF. Variable domain in full (rest from reference TRBV14 and TRBJ2-3): EAGVTQFPSHSVIEKGQTVTLRCDPISGHDNLYWYRRVMGKEIKFLLHFVKESKQDESGMPNNRFLAERTGGTYSTLKVQPAELEDSGVYFCASSQEAHTQYFGPGTRLTVL.

This sequence joins TRBV6-1 and TRBJ2-7; TRBD2 matches at 12 bases. CDR3 length: 14 residues. Germline values: CDR1 MNHNS, CDR2 SASEGT. The junction had 2 bases not matched to a gene; V was cut back by 2 bases and J by 6 bases. The CDR3 DNA reads TGTGCCAGCAGTGAAAGACTAGCGGGAGTCGAGCAGTACTTC. It codes for CASSERLAGVEQYF.

V usage is TRBV7-9 and J usage is TRBJ2-1, with unresolved D. Trimming took 1 base from V and 0 from J, leaving 10 bases between them. Germline V gene sequence: CDR1 SEHNR, CDR2 FQNEAQ (reference sequence). The CDR3 is 16 amino acids. CDR3 residues: CASSLVLGDSYNEQFF. The CDR3 DNA reads as TGTGCCAGCAGCTTAGTTCTCGGTGACTCCTACAATGAGCAGTTCTTC.

This clone was detected a few times. The rearrangement joins TRBV27 to TRBJ2-1, with D possibly matching TRBD2 (5 bases). The length of the CDR3 is 14 residues. Trimming removed 5 bases at V and 5 bases at J, with 13 bases between. The V gene's germline CDR1 is MNHEY and CDR2 SMNVEV (reference sequence). CDR3 nucleotides: TGTGCCAGCAGTGACCGCGGGCCACACAATGAGCAGTTCTTC. Protein: CASSDRGPHNEQFF.

The V and J genes are TRBV6-5 and TRBJ1-2; D is possibly TRBD1 (5 bases). Trimming pared 5 bases from V and 4 bases from J, leaving 14 bases between. Per the germline V gene, CDR1 is MNHEY and CDR2 is SVGAGI. This CDR3 spans 14 amino acids. The CDR3 DNA reads TGTGCCAGCAGTCGACCAGGGTCCGGCTATGGCTACACCTTC. This codes for CASSRPGSGYGYTF.

This clone has just one count. Here the CDR3 DNA reads TGCAGCGTCCCAAACACTAGCAGCTATGGCTACACCTTC. Its translation is CSVPNTSSYGYTF. The chain is built from TRBV29-1 and TRBJ1-2; the D is unclear. Germline CDR1 is SQVTM and CDR2 is ANQGSEA. The CDR3 spans 13 residues. V was clipped by 6 bases and J by 4 bases, with 15 bases between them.

This sequence joins TRBV7-9 and TRBJ1-1; possibly TRBD1 for D (5 bases). CDR1 SEHNR and CDR2 FQNEAQ come from the germline V gene (reference sequence). The CDR3 length is 15 residues. Deletions cut 0 bases from V and 5 bases from J, with 13 bases between. CDR3: CASSLAPRAGTEAFF. The DNA for the CDR3 is TGTGCCAGCAGCTTAGCGCCCAGGGCAGGGACTGAAGCTTTCTTT.

Comments on this clone: A junction boundary mismatches the germline segment, possibly from a read error. The sample holds other DNA sequences that translate to the same CDR3. V is TRBV3-1 (or the pseudogene TRBV3-2) and J is TRBJ1-3; D is unresolved. There are 13 residues in the CDR3. Germline V gene data show CDR1 as LGHDT and CDR2 as YNNKEL (reference sequence). The CDR3, as DNA: TGTGCCAGCAGCCAGAGGTCTGGGAACACCATATATTTT. Protein product: CASSQRSGNTIYF.

This clone appeared once. V and J are TRBV11-2 and TRBJ1-5; D not resolved. CDR3 length: 16 amino acids. Trimming removed 4 bases at V and 2 bases at J, with 15 bases between. Germline V lookup: CDR1 SGHAT, CDR2 FQNNGV. This CDR3 is CASSSISGIGNQPQHF. In DNA, the CDR3 is TGTGCCAGCAGCTCTATTTCGGGAATTGGCAATCAGCCCCAGCATTTT.

V gene TRBV9 combines with J gene TRBJ1-2; maybe TRBD1 (5 bases). CDR3 length: 16 amino acids. V shed 4 bases and J shed 6 bases, with 22 bases lying between them. CDR1 is SGDLS and CDR2 is YYNGEE in the germline V gene. The CDR3 is CASSLRGEGIFNGYTF. The CDR3 bases are TGTGCCAGCAGCCTCCGGGGGGAGGGGATTTTCAATGGCTACACCTTC.

This chain joins TRBV4-3 and TRBJ2-7; perhaps TRBD2 as D (7 bases). V was cut by 0 bases and J by 2 bases, with 23 bases left in between. Looked up from germline, CDR1 is LGHNA and CDR2 is YSLEER. There are 19 residues in the CDR3. The DNA of the CDR3 is TGCGCCAGCAGCCAAGATCTCTTCGGGGGACTAAGGGGGGCCTACGAGCAGTACTTC. Translating gives CASSQDLFGGLRGAYEQYF.

The chain couples TRBV18 to TRBJ1-2; D may be TRBD1 (5 bases). From germline, CDR1 is KGHSH and CDR2 LQKENI. Between the trimmed V and J ends, which lost 0 bases and 5 bases, there was a span of 10 bases. The CDR3 spans 14 residues. As DNA, the CDR3 is TGTGCCAGCTCACCACCGACAGAACTATATGGCTACACCTTC. Translated, it gives CASSPPTELYGYTF.

This sequence joins TRBV2 and TRBJ1-2, with D hard to call. Germline CDR1 and CDR2: SNHLY and FYNNEI. V lost 5 bases, J lost 4 bases, and 11 bases lay in between. The CDR3 is made up of 13 amino acids. CDR3 DNA: TGTGCCAGCAGTTTTCCGGGTCTCTATGGCTACACCTTC. Its protein product is CASSFPGLYGYTF.

The sample holds a few counts of this clone. This chain uses TRBV9 with TRBJ1-1; 11 bases fit TRBD1. The CDR3 totals 20 residues. Germline trimming cut 3 bases from V and 7 bases from J; bases unmatched to any gene: 23. The germline V gene encodes CDR1 SGDLS and CDR2 YYNGEE. This CDR3 reads CASSETPRPGQGVSGGEAFF. In DNA form, the CDR3 reads TGTGCCAGCAGCGAGACTCCGCGGCCGGGACAGGGGGTTTCGGGAGGTGAAGCTTTCTTT.

The chain uses TRBV18 and TRBJ2-3; unclear D gene. V lost 4 bases and J lost 1, with 9 bases in between. The CDR3 covers 14 residues. Germline loops: CDR1 KGHSH, CDR2 LQKENI. The CDR3 sequence: CASSRGVGTDTQYF. The CDR3 region has the DNA TGTGCCAGCTCACGAGGAGTGGGCACAGATACGCAGTATTTT.